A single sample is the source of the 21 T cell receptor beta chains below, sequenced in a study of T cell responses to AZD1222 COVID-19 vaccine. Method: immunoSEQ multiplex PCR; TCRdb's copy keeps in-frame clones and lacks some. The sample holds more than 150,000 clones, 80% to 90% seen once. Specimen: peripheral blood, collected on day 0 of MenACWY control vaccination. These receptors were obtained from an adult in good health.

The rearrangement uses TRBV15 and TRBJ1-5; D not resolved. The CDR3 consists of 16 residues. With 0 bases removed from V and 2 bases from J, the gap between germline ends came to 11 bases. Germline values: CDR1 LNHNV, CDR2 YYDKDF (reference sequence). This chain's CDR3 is CATSREWGLGNQPQHF. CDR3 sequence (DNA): TGTGCCACCAGCAGAGAATGGGGATTAGGCAATCAGCCCCAGCATTTT.

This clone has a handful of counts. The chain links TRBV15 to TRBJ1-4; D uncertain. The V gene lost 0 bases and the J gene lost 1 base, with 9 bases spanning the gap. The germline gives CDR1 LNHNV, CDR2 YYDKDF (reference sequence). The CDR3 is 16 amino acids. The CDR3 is CATSRDRSLTNEKLFF. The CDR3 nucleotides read TGTGCCACCAGCAGAGACCGCTCCTTAACTAATGAAAAACTGTTTTTT.

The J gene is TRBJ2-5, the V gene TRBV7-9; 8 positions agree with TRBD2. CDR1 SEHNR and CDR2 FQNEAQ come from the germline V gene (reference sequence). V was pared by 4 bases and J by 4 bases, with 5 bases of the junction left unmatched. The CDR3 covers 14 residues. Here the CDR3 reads CASSSTSGSETQYF. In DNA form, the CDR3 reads TGTGCCAGCAGCTCCACTAGCGGCTCAGAGACCCAGTACTTC.

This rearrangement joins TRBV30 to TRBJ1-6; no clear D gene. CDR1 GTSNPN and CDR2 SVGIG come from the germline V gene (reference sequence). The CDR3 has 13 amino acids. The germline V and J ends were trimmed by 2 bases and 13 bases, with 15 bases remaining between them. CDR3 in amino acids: CAWSPRDSLPLHF. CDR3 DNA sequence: TGTGCCTGGAGTCCCCGCGATTCTCTGCCCCTCCACTTT.

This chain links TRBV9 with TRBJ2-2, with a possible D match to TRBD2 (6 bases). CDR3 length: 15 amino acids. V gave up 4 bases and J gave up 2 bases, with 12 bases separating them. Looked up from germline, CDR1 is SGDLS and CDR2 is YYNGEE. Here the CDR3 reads CASSNSGDNTGELFF. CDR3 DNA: TGTGCCAGCAGCAATAGCGGAGACAACACCGGGGAGCTGTTTTTT.

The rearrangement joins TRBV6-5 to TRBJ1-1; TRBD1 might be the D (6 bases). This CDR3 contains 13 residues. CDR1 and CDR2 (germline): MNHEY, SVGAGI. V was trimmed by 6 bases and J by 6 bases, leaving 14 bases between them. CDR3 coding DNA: TGTGCCAGCAGCACAACAGGGAAAGCTGAAGCTTTCTTT. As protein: CASSTTGKAEAFF.

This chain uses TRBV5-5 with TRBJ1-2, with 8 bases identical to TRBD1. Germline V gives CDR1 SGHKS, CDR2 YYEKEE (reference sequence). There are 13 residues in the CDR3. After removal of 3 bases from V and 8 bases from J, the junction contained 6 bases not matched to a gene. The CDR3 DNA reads TGTGCCAGCAGCTCGCAGGGGGCTGGCGGCTACACCTTC. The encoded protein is CASSSQGAGGYTF.

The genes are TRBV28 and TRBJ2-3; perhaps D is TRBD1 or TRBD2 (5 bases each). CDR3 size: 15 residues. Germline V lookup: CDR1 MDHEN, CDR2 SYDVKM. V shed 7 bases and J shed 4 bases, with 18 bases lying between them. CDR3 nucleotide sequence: TGTGCCAGCACTCAAGGTACCCGAGGGGCAGATACGCAGTATTTT. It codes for CASTQGTRGADTQYF. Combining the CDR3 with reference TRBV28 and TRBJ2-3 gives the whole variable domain DVKVTQSSRYLVKRTGEKVFLECVQDMDHENMFWYRQDPGLGLRLIYFSYDVKMKEKGDIPEGYSVSREKKERFSLILESASTNQTSMYLCASTQGTRGADTQYFGPGTRLTVL.

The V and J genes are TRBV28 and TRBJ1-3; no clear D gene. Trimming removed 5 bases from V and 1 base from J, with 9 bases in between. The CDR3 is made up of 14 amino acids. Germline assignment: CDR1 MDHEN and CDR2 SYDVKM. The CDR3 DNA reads TGTGCCAGCAGTCCACCACGGTCTGGAAACACCATATATTTT. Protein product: CASSPPRSGNTIYF.

The DNA for the CDR3 is TGTGCCAGCAGCTTGGGGGGGGAAGCTCAGCCCCAGCATTTT. It translates to CASSLGGEAQPQHF. The chain has TRBV5-4 and TRBJ1-5, with D tentatively TRBD1 (5 bases). V lost 0 bases to trimming and J lost 6 bases, with 10 bases between them. This CDR3 has 14 amino acids. The germline gives CDR1 SGHNT, CDR2 YYREEE (reference sequence).

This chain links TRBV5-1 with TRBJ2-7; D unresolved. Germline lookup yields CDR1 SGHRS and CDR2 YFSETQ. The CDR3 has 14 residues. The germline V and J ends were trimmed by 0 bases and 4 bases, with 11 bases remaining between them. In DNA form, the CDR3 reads TGCGCCAGCAGCTTGGCGTCCAAACTGTACGAGCAGTACTTC. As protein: CASSLASKLYEQYF.

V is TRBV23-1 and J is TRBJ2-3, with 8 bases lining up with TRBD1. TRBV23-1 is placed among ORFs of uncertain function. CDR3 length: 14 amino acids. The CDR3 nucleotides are TGCGCTCGCTTCAGGGGGCAGGGCACAGATACGCAGTATTTT. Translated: CARFRGQGTDTQYF.

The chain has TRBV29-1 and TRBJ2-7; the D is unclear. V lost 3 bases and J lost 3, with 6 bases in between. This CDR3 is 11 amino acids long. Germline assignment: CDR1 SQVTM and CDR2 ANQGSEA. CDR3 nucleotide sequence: TGCAGCGTTGACATAGGCTACGAGCAGTACTTC. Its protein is CSVDIGYEQYF.

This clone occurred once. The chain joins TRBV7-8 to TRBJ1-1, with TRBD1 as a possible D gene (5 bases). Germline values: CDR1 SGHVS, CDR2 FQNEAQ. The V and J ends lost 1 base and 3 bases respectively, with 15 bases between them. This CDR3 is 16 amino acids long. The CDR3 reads CASSLGDPGAHTEAFF. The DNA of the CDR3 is TGTGCCAGCAGCTTAGGGGACCCGGGAGCTCACACTGAAGCTTTCTTT.

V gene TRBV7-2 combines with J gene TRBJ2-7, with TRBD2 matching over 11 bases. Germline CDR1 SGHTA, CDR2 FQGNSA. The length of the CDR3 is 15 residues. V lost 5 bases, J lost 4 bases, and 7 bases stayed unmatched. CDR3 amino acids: CASSPRLAGGYEQYF. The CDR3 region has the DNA TGTGCCAGCAGCCCCCGCCTAGCGGGAGGTTACGAGCAGTACTTC.

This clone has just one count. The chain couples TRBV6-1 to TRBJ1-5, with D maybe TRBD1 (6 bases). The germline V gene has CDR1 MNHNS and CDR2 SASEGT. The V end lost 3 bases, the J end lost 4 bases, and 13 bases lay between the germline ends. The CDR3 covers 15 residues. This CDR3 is CASSDLGQPNQPQHF. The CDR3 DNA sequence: TGTGCCAGCAGTGATCTCGGACAGCCGAATCAGCCCCAGCATTTT.

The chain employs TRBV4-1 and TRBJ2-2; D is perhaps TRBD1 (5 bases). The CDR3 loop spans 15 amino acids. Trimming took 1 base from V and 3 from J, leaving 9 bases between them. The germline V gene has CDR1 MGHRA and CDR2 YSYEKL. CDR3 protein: CASSQGRQYTGELFF. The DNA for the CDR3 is TGCGCCAGCAGCCAAGGTCGACAGTACACCGGGGAGCTGTTTTTT.

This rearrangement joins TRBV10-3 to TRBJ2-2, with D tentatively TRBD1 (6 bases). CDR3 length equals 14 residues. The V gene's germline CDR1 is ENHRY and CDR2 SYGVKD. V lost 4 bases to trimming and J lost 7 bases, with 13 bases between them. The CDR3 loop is CAISGQVGSGELFF. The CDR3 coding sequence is TGTGCCATCAGTGGACAGGTTGGGAGCGGGGAGCTGTTTTTT.

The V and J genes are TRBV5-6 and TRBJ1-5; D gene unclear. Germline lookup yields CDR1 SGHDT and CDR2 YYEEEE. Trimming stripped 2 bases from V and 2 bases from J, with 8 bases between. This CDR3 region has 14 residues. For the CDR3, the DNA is TGTGCCAGCAGCTTTTCAGGTGGCAATCAGCCCCAGCATTTT. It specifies CASSFSGGNQPQHF.

The CDR3: CAWSVGTGGSYEQYF. CDR3 nucleotides: TGTGCCTGGAGTGTAGGGACAGGGGGAAGCTACGAGCAGTACTTC. The chain is built from TRBV30 and TRBJ2-7; TRBD1 agrees at 11 bases. The CDR3 is 15 amino acids. The V gene's germline CDR1 is GTSNPN and CDR2 SVGIG (reference sequence). V was pared by 0 bases and J by 3 bases, with 4 bases of the junction left unmatched.

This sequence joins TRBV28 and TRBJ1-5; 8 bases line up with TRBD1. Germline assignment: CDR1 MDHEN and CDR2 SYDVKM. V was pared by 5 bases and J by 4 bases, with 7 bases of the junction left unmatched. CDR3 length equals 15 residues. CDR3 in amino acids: CASSQTGGRNQPQHF. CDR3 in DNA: TGTGCCAGCAGTCAAACAGGGGGTAGAAATCAGCCCCAGCATTTT.